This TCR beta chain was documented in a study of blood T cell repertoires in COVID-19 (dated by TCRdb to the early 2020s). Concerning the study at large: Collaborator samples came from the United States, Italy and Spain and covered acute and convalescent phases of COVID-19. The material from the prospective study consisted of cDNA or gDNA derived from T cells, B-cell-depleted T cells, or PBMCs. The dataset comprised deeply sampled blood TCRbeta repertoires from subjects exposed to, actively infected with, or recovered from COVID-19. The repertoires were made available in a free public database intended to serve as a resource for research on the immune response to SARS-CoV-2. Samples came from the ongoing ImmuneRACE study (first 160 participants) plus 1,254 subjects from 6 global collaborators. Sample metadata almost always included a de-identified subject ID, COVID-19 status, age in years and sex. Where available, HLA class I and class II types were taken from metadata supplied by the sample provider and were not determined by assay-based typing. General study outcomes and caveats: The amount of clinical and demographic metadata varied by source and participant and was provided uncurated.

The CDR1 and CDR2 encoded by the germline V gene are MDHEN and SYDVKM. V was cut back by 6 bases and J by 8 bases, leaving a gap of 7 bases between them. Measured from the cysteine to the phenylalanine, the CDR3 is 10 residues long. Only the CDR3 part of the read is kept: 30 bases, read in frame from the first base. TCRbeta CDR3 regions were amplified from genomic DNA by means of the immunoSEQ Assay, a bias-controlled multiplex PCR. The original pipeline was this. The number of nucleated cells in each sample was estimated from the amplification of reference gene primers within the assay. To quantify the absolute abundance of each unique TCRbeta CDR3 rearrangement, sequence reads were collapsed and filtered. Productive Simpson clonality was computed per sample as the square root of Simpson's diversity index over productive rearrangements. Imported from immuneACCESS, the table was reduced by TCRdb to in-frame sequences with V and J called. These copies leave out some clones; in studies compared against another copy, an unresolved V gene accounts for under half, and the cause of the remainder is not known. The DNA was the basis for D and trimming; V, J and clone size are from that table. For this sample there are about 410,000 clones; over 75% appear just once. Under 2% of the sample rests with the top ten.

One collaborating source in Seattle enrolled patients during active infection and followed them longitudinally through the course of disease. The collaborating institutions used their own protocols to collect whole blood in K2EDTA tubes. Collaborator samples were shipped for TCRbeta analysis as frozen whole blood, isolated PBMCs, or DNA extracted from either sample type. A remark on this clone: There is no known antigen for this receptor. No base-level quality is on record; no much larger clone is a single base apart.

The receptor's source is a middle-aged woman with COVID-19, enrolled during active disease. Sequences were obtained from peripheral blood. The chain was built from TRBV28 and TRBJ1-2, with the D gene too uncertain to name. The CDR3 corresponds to CASRQAGYTF. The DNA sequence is TGTGCCAGCAGGCAGGCGGGCTACACCTTC.